These 21 T cell receptor beta chains came from one sample sequenced in a study of blood T cell repertoires in COVID-19. The table came from immunoSEQ multiplex PCR; TCRdb's copy has only in-frame clones and leaves some out. The table has some 89,000 clones, 65% to 85% seen once. Sequencing input: peripheral blood. Receptors originate from a man aged 65 to 79 with acute or convalescent COVID-19.

This rearrangement joins TRBV19 to TRBJ1-2, with D perhaps matching TRBD1 (6 bases). CDR1 is LNHDA, CDR2 SQIVND, per germline (reference sequence). Deletions cut 5 bases from V and 4 bases from J, with 23 bases between. The CDR3 consists of 17 residues. Here the CDR3 reads CASSPADSGSTTYGYTF. CDR3 bases: TGTGCCAGTAGTCCGGCGGACAGCGGTAGCACGACCTATGGCTACACCTTC.

The V call is TRBV28, the J call TRBJ1-3, with 8 bases identical to TRBD1. Germline lookup yields CDR1 MDHEN and CDR2 SYDVKM. CDR3 length: 15 amino acids. V shed 8 bases and J 4 bases; nucleotides not matched to a gene: 10. CDR3 DNA sequence: TGTGCCAGCCTAACGCAGGGGGCGGACGGAAACACCATATATTTT. It encodes CASLTQGADGNTIYF.

The chain has TRBV25-1 and TRBJ2-2, with 10 bases identical to TRBD2. CDR3 size: 17 residues. CDR1 is MGHDK, CDR2 SYGVNS, per germline. Germline trimming cut 6 bases from V and 7 bases from J; bases unmatched to any gene: 14. The CDR3: CASSRLAGAPGGGELFF. The CDR3, as DNA: TGTGCCAGCAGCAGACTAGCGGGTGCCCCGGGGGGCGGGGAGCTGTTTTTT.

The V gene is TRBV7-9, the J gene TRBJ2-7, with D tentatively TRBD1 (5 bases). Germline-derived CDR1 and CDR2 are SEHNR and FQNEAQ (reference sequence). V was pared by 4 bases and J by 3 bases, with 10 bases between. The CDR3 loop spans 13 amino acids. CDR3 amino acids: CASSSSQGYEQYV. DNA for the CDR3: TGTGCCAGCAGCTCCTCGCAGGGCTACGAGCAGTACGTC.

This rearrangement joins TRBV4-1 to TRBJ1-5, with D tentatively TRBD1 (6 bases). The germline CDR1 and CDR2 sequences are MGHRA and YSYEKL. V lost 3 bases, J lost 2 bases, and 11 bases lay in between. This CDR3 contains 15 residues. CDR3 sequence (DNA): TGCGCCAGCAGCCATGAACGGACAGGCAATCAGCCCCAGCATTTT. Translated: CASSHERTGNQPQHF.

V is TRBV24-1 and J is TRBJ2-7; D perhaps matches TRBD2 (5 bases). With 5 bases removed from V and 2 bases from J, the gap between germline ends came to 21 bases. CDR1 and CDR2 from the germline V gene are KGHDR and SFDVKD. There are 17 residues in the CDR3. CDR3 sequence: CATSGRPGMLHTYEQYF. CDR3 DNA sequence: TGTGCCACCAGTGGACGCCCCGGGATGTTACATACCTACGAGCAGTACTTC.

V is TRBV12-2 and J is TRBJ2-7; the table assigns TRBD1, which was not confirmed against the DNA. TRBV12-2 is assigned pseudogene status. CDR3 size: 14 residues. In DNA, the CDR3 is TGTGCAAGTCGCTTAGGGGACAGACTCTACGAGCAGTACGTC. Translation gives CASRLGDRLYEQYV.

This chain connects TRBV30 to TRBJ2-7, with D tentatively TRBD2 (5 bases). The CDR3 has 12 amino acids. In germline, CDR1 is GTSNPN, CDR2 SVGIG (reference sequence). With 0 bases removed from V and 12 bases from J, the gap between germline ends came to 15 bases. For the CDR3, the DNA is TGTGCCTGGAGTGTCTCGGGGATAACGACGTACTTC. As protein: CAWSVSGITTYF.

Concerning this clone itself: The junction differs from germline at one of its ends, possibly a read error. The CDR3 DNA follows: TGTGCCAGCACCAACGGGATCTCCCTGGTCTTC. It translates to CASTNGISLVF. The J gene is TRBJ2-1, the V gene TRBV6-5, with D tentatively TRBD2 (5 bases). Germline CDR1 and CDR2: MNHEY and SVGAGI. The CDR3 extends over 11 amino acids.

V gene TRBV5-6 combines with J gene TRBJ1-4, with D unclear. This CDR3 is 15 amino acids long. CDR1 SGHDT and CDR2 YYEEEE come from the germline V gene. V was clipped by 1 base and J by 0 bases, with 7 bases between them. CDR3 amino acids: CASSLSIATNEKLFF. The DNA of the CDR3 is TGTGCCAGCAGCTTGTCTATCGCAACTAATGAAAAACTGTTTTTT.

This rearrangement joins TRBV11-2 to TRBJ2-5; D may be TRBD1 (6 bases). Germline V gene lookup returns CDR1 SGHAT and CDR2 FQNNGV. The CDR3 sequence is 16 residues long. Trimming pared 2 bases from V and 2 bases from J, leaving 15 bases between. DNA of the CDR3: TGTGCCAGCAGCTTAAGCGCTGACAGGAGTCAAGAGACCCAGTACTTC. The encoded protein is CASSLSADRSQETQYF.

The V gene is TRBV7-2, the J gene TRBJ2-7, with no clear D. This CDR3 is built from 13 residues. The V and J ends lost 2 bases and 0 bases respectively, with 5 bases between them. The germline CDR1 and CDR2 sequences are SGHTA and FQGNSA. CDR3 residues: CASSLTASYEQYF. The CDR3 region has the DNA TGTGCCAGCAGCTTAACAGCCTCCTACGAGCAGTACTTC.

This chain uses TRBV28 with TRBJ2-2, with 9 bases aligning to TRBD1. Germline V gene lookup returns CDR1 MDHEN and CDR2 SYDVKM. Trimming cost V 10 bases and J 3 bases; bases outside gene matches: 12. The CDR3 is 16 amino acids. The CDR3 region has the DNA TGTGCCACCGGGGACGAACAGGGGGCGTACACCGGGGAGCTGTTTTTT. Residues: CATGDEQGAYTGELFF.

The chain recombines TRBV5-6 with TRBJ1-6; possible D gene TRBD1, 5 bases. This CDR3 comprises 16 residues. From germline, CDR1 is SGHDT and CDR2 YYEEEE. The ends were cut back, 4 bases at V and 2 bases at J, with 13 bases in the middle. The CDR3 reads CASSLPTETYNSPLHF. CDR3 bases: TGTGCCAGCAGCCTACCGACAGAGACCTATAATTCACCCCTCCACTTT.

This clone came up a few times. This chain connects TRBV28 to TRBJ1-3, with 10 bases fitting TRBD1. V dropped 6 bases and J dropped 4; count of bases not matched to a gene: 6. The CDR3 runs to 15 residues. Germline values: CDR1 MDHEN, CDR2 SYDVKM. CDR3 protein: CASRRDRGAGNTIYF. CDR3 nucleotides: TGTGCCAGCAGACGGGACAGGGGTGCGGGAAACACCATATATTTT.

The CDR3 DNA reads TGTGCCAGCCTCTTGGGGGCTAATAATTCACCCCTCCACTTT. Protein sequence: CASLLGANNSPLHF. J is TRBJ1-6 and V is TRBV7-2, with a tentative D call TRBD1 (6 bases). The CDR3 totals 14 residues. Trimming removed 8 bases from V and 5 bases from J, with 13 bases in between. Germline CDR1 and CDR2: SGHTA and FQGNSA.

The chain carries TRBV10-1 and TRBJ1-1, with D possibly TRBD1 on 6 matching bases. CDR1 is WNHNN, CDR2 SYGVQD, per germline (reference sequence). CDR3 size: 15 residues. Trimming removed 1 base at V and 4 bases at J, with 13 bases between. CDR3 DNA: TGCGCCAGCAGTGAGTTCAGGGGTAGCGTCACTGAAGCTTTCTTT. It is translated as CASSEFRGSVTEAFF.

The CDR3 is CASSWSEAGEQYV. The CDR3 DNA is TGTGCCAGCAGTTGGTCCGAGGCGGGAGAGCAGTACGTC. The chain employs TRBV12-3 or TRBV12-4 and TRBJ2-7; tentative D call: TRBD2 (6 bases). V was trimmed by 4 bases and J by 7 bases, leaving 14 bases between them. The CDR3 loop spans 13 amino acids.

The rearrangement uses TRBV5-4 and TRBJ1-2; D call uncertain. This CDR3 is 13 amino acids long. Per germline, CDR1 SGHNT and CDR2 YYREEE (reference sequence). Trimming removed 4 bases at V and 4 bases at J, with 11 bases between. The CDR3 is CASSLSGSYGYTF. In DNA form, the CDR3 reads TGTGCCAGCAGCCTGTCGGGGAGCTATGGCTACACCTTC.

V gene TRBV29-1 combines with J gene TRBJ1-4; 9 bases agree with TRBD1. The CDR3 covers 13 residues. V was pared by 5 bases and J by 8 bases, with 6 bases of the junction left unmatched. Germline loops: CDR1 SQVTM, CDR2 ANQGSEA. CDR3 DNA sequence: TGCAGCGTTTACGGGACAGGGCAGGAAAAACTGTTTTTT. Protein product: CSVYGTGQEKLFF. The full variable domain, with the rest looked up from reference TRBV29-1 and TRBJ1-4, is SAVISQKPSRDICQRGTSLTIQCQVDSQVTMMFWYRQQPGQSLTLIATANQGSEATYESGFVIDKFPISRPNLTFSTLTVSNMSPEDSSIYLCSVYGTGQEKLFFGSGTQLSVL.

V is TRBV28 and J is TRBJ1-5, with D possibly TRBD1 on 6 matching bases. The CDR3 loop spans 14 amino acids. The V gene lost 5 bases and the J gene lost 6 bases, with 14 bases spanning the gap. CDR1 is MDHEN, CDR2 SYDVKM, per germline. The CDR3 loop is CASSIFRGTQPQHF. CDR3 sequence (DNA): TGTGCCAGCAGTATCTTCAGGGGCACTCAGCCCCAGCATTTT. The whole variable domain, remainder taken from reference TRBV28 and TRBJ1-5, is DVKVTQSSRYLVKRTGEKVFLECVQDMDHENMFWYRQDPGLGLRLIYFSYDVKMKEKGDIPEGYSVSREKKERFSLILESASTNQTSMYLCASSIFRGTQPQHFGDGTRLSIL.